This record covers a single TCR beta chain. The antigen is undetermined. These data come from a study of cytomegalovirus exposure and HLA in healthy donors. Whole-study findings and limits: According to the study, around 150 TCR beta chains were cytomegalovirus-associated. Diagnosis of cytomegalovirus status made by the classifier reportedly showed high specificity and sensitivity. A few CMV-associated chains proved CMV antigen-specific in vitro.

CDR3 length: 13 residues. V gave up 2 bases and J gave up 0 bases, with 5 bases separating them. Germline V gene lookup returns CDR1 KGHSH and CDR2 LQKENI. Assay: immunoSEQ multiplex PCR; the TCRdb copy retains only in-frame clones and omits some. The sample has over 100,000 clones, roughly 90% seen once. The rearrangement joins TRBV18 to TRBJ2-7; D not resolved. This receptor was taken from a woman aged 18-29 years in good health and CMV-seronegative. The source material was PBMCs. In DNA form, the CDR3 reads TGTGCCAGCTCACCAATGAGCTCCTACGAGCAGTACTTC. It codes for CASSPMSSYEQYF.